This T cell receptor beta chain was captured by sequencing in a study of human T cells and chemical hapten exposure. Looking at the study overall: 2% DPC applied to a roughly 2 cm by roughly 2 cm arm area sensitized donors.

Time point here: patch test 1, 2 weeks after DPC sensitization. The treatment was: therapeutic diphenylcyclopropenone sensitization with weekly scalp DPC. Overall study findings and caveats: Against controls, expanded TCRs gave rise to significantly more large CDR3 similarity clusters.

TCRdb re-called the RACE reads through MiXCR, storing one row per CDR3 protein. There are about 120,000 distinct CDR3 sequences in the sample; about 13% occur only once, and around 0.99% lies in the top ten. There are many counts of this clonotype. Antigen: not known. Trimming left V 5 bases short and J 9 bases short, with 23 bases between. The CDR3 loop spans 17 amino acids. CDR1 MDHEN and CDR2 SYDVKM come from the germline V gene. This material consisted of whole blood, taken in connection with sensitization to the hapten diphenylcyclopropenone (DPC). This clonotype was sampled from a man younger than 35 with alopecia areata. Some clones in this sample may be carry-over from other donors' samples. V gene TRBV28 combines with J gene TRBJ1-6, with D possibly matching TRBD1 (6 bases). The CDR3 sequence: CASSPPLWGAVSSPLHF. As DNA, the CDR3 is TGTGCCAGCAGTCCACCCCTTTGGGGGGCGGTGAGTTCACCCCTCCACTTT.